These T cell receptor beta chains were read from a single sample in a study of CD8 T cells in Susac syndrome. TCRdb used MiXCR to reprocess the immunoSEQ multiplex PCR reads, holding one entry per CDR3 protein. The sample carries about 240,000 distinct CDR3 sequences, about 96% recorded once. Sample: CD4+ T cells from PBMCs. The receptor set was obtained from a human donor with Susac syndrome. Both conserved end residues are part of each CDR3. The order of the fields is V gene, D gene, J gene, clone size, CDR3 protein, CDR3 DNA. The D gene is left open where the match is weak. Rows may omit the clone size; those that give it use once, few, many or a size class.

TRBV20-1,TRBD1,TRBJ2-7,once,CSATDRGSYEQYF,TGCAGTGCAACGGACAGGGGTTCCTACGAGCAGTACTTC
TRBV15,TRBD1,TRBJ1-2,NA,CATSRDRQGRGGYTF,TGTGCCACCAGCAGAGATCGACAGGGGAGAGGCGGCTACACCTTC
TRBV7-2,NA,TRBJ1-1,NA,CASSLVVRAEAFF,TGTGCCAGCAGCTTAGTAGTCCGGGCTGAAGCTTTCTTT
TRBV30,NA,TRBJ2-5,once,CAWSVHEETQYF,TGTGCCTGGAGTGTACATGAGGAGACCCAGTACTTC
TRBV29-1,NA,TRBJ1-1,once,CSVARANTEAFF,TGCAGCGTCGCCAGGGCGAACACTGAAGCTTTCTTT
TRBV30,NA,TRBJ1-5,NA,CAWSALGLGKPQHF,TGTGCCTGGAGTGCCCTGGGGCTGGGAAAACCCCAGCATTTT
TRBV4-1,TRBD1,TRBJ1-5,NA,CASSQVDRAGQPQHF,TGCGCCAGCAGCCAGGTAGACAGGGCGGGGCAGCCCCAGCATTTT
TRBV2,NA,TRBJ2-1,NA,CASSEARLNNEQFF,TGTGCCAGCAGTGAAGCGCGTCTAAACAATGAGCAGTTCTTC
TRBV20-1,TRBD2,TRBJ2-1,NA,CSASGTSGRSSYNEQFF,TGCAGTGCCAGCGGGACTAGCGGGAGAAGCTCCTACAATGAGCAGTTCTTC
TRBV28,NA,TRBJ2-7,once,CASKGVRITSYEQYF,TGTGCCAGCAAGGGGGTCCGGATTACCTCCTACGAGCAGTACTTC
TRBV7-9,TRBD1,TRBJ2-5,NA,CASSPSGQGRRETQYF,TGTGCCAGCAGCCCTTCGGGACAGGGGCGAAGAGAGACCCAGTACTTC
TRBV20-1,TRBD2,TRBJ2-5,NA,CHGGERETQYF,TGCCACGGGGGGGAACGAGAGACCCAGTACTTC
TRBV25-1,NA,TRBJ2-4,NA,CASSETLGAQNIQYF,TGTGCCAGCAGTGAAACCCTGGGGGCACAAAACATTCAGTACTTC
TRBV25-1,NA,TRBJ1-1,NA,CASSEWGGNTEAFF,TGTGCCAGCAGTGAATGGGGCGGGAACACTGAAGCTTTCTTT
TRBV7-9,TRBD2,TRBJ2-1,NA,CASSLAGTNNEQFF,TGTGCCAGCAGCTTGGCCGGGACTAACAATGAGCAGTTCTTC
TRBV13,TRBD2,TRBJ2-1,once,CASSELAGSYNEQFF,TGTGCCAGCAGCGAACTAGCGGGCTCCTACAATGAGCAGTTCTTC
TRBV30,TRBD1,TRBJ2-4,NA,CAWSGGTGTSSAKNIQYF,TGTGCCTGGAGCGGAGGGACAGGGACCTCCTCGGCCAAAAACATTCAGTACTTC
TRBV20-1,NA,TRBJ2-5,NA,CSATKPPALGTQYF,TGCAGTGCTACAAAGCCCCCGGCGCTAGGGACCCAGTACTTC
TRBV6-5,NA,TRBJ2-6,NA,CASSIMAGANVLTF,TGTGCCAGCAGTATTATGGCTGGGGCCAACGTCCTGACTTTC
TRBV14,TRBD1,TRBJ1-2,NA,CASSQLTGGFYGYTF,TGTGCCAGCAGCCAATTGACAGGGGGCTTCTATGGCTACACCTTC
TRBV12-3/TRBV12-4,NA,TRBJ1-3,NA,CASATDNSGNTIYF,TGTGCCAGCGCCACAGACAACTCTGGAAACACCATATATTTT
TRBV6-5,NA,TRBJ1-2,NA,CATPKRGMNYGYTF,TGTGCCACCCCTAAACGGGGAATGAACTATGGCTACACCTTC
TRBV3-1,TRBD1,TRBJ1-2,NA,CASSFRQGRDYGYTF,TGTGCCAGCAGCTTTCGACAGGGGCGCGACTATGGCTACACCTTC
TRBV2,NA,TRBJ2-1,once,CASTLQGTEQFF,TGTGCCAGCACCCTGCAGGGTACTGAGCAGTTCTTC
TRBV9,NA,TRBJ1-1,NA,CASSVGLDTEAFF,TGTGCCAGCAGCGTAGGGTTGGACACTGAAGCTTTCTTT
TRBV28,NA,TRBJ2-3,NA,CASSANLPTDTQYF,TGTGCCAGCAGTGCTAACCTGCCCACAGATACGCAGTATTTT
TRBV28,NA,TRBJ1-3,once,CASSQGPYSGNTIYF,TGTGCCAGCAGTCAGGGGCCTTACTCTGGAAACACCATATATTTT
TRBV11-3,NA,TRBJ2-5,NA,CASSLGTRGQETQYF,TGTGCCAGCAGCTTAGGGACAAGGGGACAAGAGACCCAGTACTTC
TRBV20-1,TRBD1,TRBJ2-5,NA,CSASADRGGIGAQETQYF,TGCAGTGCTAGCGCAGACAGGGGTGGAATCGGGGCTCAAGAGACCCAGTACTTC
TRBV4-1,TRBD2,TRBJ2-1,once,CASSQDLASGTYAPAREQFF,TGCGCCAGCAGCCAAGATTTGGCTAGCGGGACTTACGCCCCCGCTAGGGAGCAGTTCTTC
TRBV4-2,TRBD1,TRBJ2-7,NA,CASSQGQGDEQYF,TGTGCCAGCAGCCAGGGACAGGGCGACGAGCAGTACTTC
TRBV19,NA,TRBJ1-5,NA,CASSPSPTRGNQPQHF,TGTGCCAGTAGTCCAAGCCCGACAAGGGGGAATCAGCCCCAGCATTTT
TRBV28,NA,TRBJ2-6,NA,CASEPGSEAGANVLTF,TGTGCCAGCGAACCCGGGTCTGAAGCTGGGGCCAACGTCCTGACTTTC
TRBV7-9,TRBD2,TRBJ2-1,NA,CASSGTGTSVYNEQFF,TGTGCCAGCAGCGGGACCGGGACTAGCGTCTACAATGAGCAGTTCTTC
TRBV3-1,NA,TRBJ2-1,NA,CASSQSGTLRLTLF,TGTGCCAGCAGCCAATCCGGGACTTTACGTCTTACACTCTTC
TRBV7-2,NA,TRBJ1-5,NA,CASSYRPGGFSNQPQHF,TGTGCCAGCAGCTACCGACCCGGGGGTTTTAGCAATCAGCCCCAGCATTTT
TRBV29-1,NA,TRBJ1-1,NA,CSVHREYTEAFF,TGCAGCGTTCATCGGGAGTACACTGAAGCTTTCTTT
TRBV10-3,NA,TRBJ1-5,NA,CAIRDSGNQPQHF,TGTGCCATCAGGGACAGTGGCAATCAGCCCCAGCATTTT
TRBV12-3/TRBV12-4,TRBD1,TRBJ1-1,NA,CASSPGQGTRTEAFF,TGTGCCAGCAGTCCGGGACAGGGTACGAGGACTGAAGCTTTCTTT
TRBV12-3/TRBV12-4,NA,TRBJ2-2,NA,CASSHSWGGTGELFF,TGTGCCAGCAGTCATTCGTGGGGAGGCACCGGGGAGCTGTTTTTT
TRBV21-1,NA,TRBJ2-7,NA,CASKSGRAFEQYF,TGTGCCAGCAAGAGCGGGAGGGCCTTCGAGCAGTACTTC
TRBV19,NA,TRBJ1-2,NA,CASSALRGPYGYTF,TGTGCCAGTAGTGCCCTCAGAGGGCCTTATGGCTACACCTTC